These 26 T cell receptor beta chains share one sample of origin, sequenced in a study of T cell repertoires in cytomegalovirus infection. TCRdb recomputed calls from the reads with MiXCR, one row per CDR3 protein. The sample yields some 170,000 distinct CDR3 sequences, 17% seen once. The source material was CD8+ T cells from PBMCs. These receptors all stem from a human donor in good health (CMV status not recorded). Some clones in this sample may be carry-over from other donors' samples.

This clonotype was counted only a few times. This chain uses TRBV7-9 with TRBJ1-5, with TRBD1 identical over 10 bases. Trimming cost V 4 bases and J 2 bases; bases outside gene matches: 5. The CDR3 covers 16 residues. CDR1 is SEHNR and CDR2 is FQNEAQ in the germline V gene (reference sequence). CDR3 DNA: TGTGCCAGCAGCTCAGGGGGACAGGGGCGCAATCAGCCCCAGCATTTT. Residues: CASSSGGQGRNQPQHF.

This sequence joins TRBV6-2 or TRBV6-3 and TRBJ1-2, with D perhaps matching TRBD1 (6 bases). Germline V gene data show CDR1 as MNHEY and CDR2 as SVGEGT. The V end lost 7 bases, the J end lost 3 bases, and 15 bases lay between the germline ends. The CDR3 is 14 residues long. As DNA, the CDR3 is TGTGCCAGCAATCAGAACAGGGACGACTATGGCTACACCTTC. Protein product: CASNQNRDDYGYTF.

This sequence joins TRBV7-9 and TRBJ2-7, with D possibly being TRBD2 (6 bases). Deletions cut 5 bases from V and 4 bases from J, with 15 bases between. The CDR3 length is 14 residues. Germline V gene lookup returns CDR1 SEHNR and CDR2 FQNEAQ (reference sequence). CDR3 coding DNA: TGTGCCAGCAGCCATGGGGAGGCCAGGTACGAGCAGTACTTC. The encoded protein is CASSHGEARYEQYF. The full variable domain, completed using reference TRBV7-9 and TRBJ2-7, is DTGVSQNPRHKITKRGQNVTFRCDPISEHNRLYWYRQTLGQGPEFLTYFQNEAQLEKSRLLSDRFSAERPKGSFSTLEIQRTEQGDSAMYLCASSHGEARYEQYFGPGTRLTVT.

This rearrangement joins TRBV19 to TRBJ1-1; D not resolved. The germline V gene has CDR1 LNHDA and CDR2 SQIVND (reference sequence). V shed 5 bases and J shed 10 bases, with 23 bases lying between them. The CDR3 sequence is 15 residues long. The CDR3 nucleotides are TGTGCCAGTAGTCAACCCAACCGACTCGTTGCGGGAGCTTTCTTT. It codes for CASSQPNRLVAGAFF.

The chain links TRBV7-9 to TRBJ1-3; perhaps TRBD1 as D (6 bases). The length of the CDR3 is 15 residues. V was clipped by 6 bases and J by 0 bases, with 12 bases between them. Germline V gives CDR1 SEHNR, CDR2 FQNEAQ (reference sequence). The CDR3 loop is CASRDSISSGNTIYF. The CDR3 coding sequence is TGTGCCAGCAGGGACAGTATTAGCTCTGGAAACACCATATATTTT.

The chain employs TRBV12-3 or TRBV12-4 and TRBJ1-5, with D tentatively TRBD1 (6 bases). The CDR3 length is 13 residues. V was pared by 6 bases and J by 3 bases, with 9 bases between. CDR3 nucleotide sequence: TGTGCCAGCAGCGGACAGTTCAATCAGCCCCAGCATTTT. It translates to CASSGQFNQPQHF.

This clonotype was seen a handful of times. This sequence joins TRBV20-1 and TRBJ1-6; TRBD1 might be the D (6 bases). The germline V and J ends were trimmed by 6 bases and 7 bases, with 10 bases remaining between them. Germline CDR1 reads DFQATT; CDR2 reads SNEGSKA (reference sequence). This CDR3 contains 12 residues. In DNA, the CDR3 is TGCAGTGCGCCGGGACACAATTCACCCCTCCACTTT. It encodes CSAPGHNSPLHF.

This clonotype was picked up a small number of times. The chain links TRBV4-2 to TRBJ1-1, with 7 nucleotides matching TRBD1. J gave up 5 bases and V 3 bases, and 12 bases lay outside the gene matches. The CDR3 covers 16 residues. CDR1 and CDR2 (germline): LGHNA, YNFKEQ. In DNA, the CDR3 is TGTGCCAGCAGCCATCCAGGGGGACAGATATGGACTGAAGCTTTCTTT. Amino acids: CASSHPGGQIWTEAFF.

J is TRBJ2-7 and V is TRBV12-3 or TRBV12-4, with D perhaps TRBD1 or TRBD2 (5 bases each). V dropped 7 bases and J dropped 3 bases, with 16 bases sitting between them. This CDR3 has 14 amino acids. CDR3 in DNA: TGTGCCAGCACCATAAACCGGGGCCACTACGAGCAGTACTTC. Translated, it gives CASTINRGHYEQYF.

The chain is built from TRBV7-2 and TRBJ2-5, with 9 bases identical to TRBD2. V gave up 5 bases and J gave up 2 bases; unmatched junction bases: 9. The germline CDR1 and CDR2 sequences are SGHTA and FQGNSA. This CDR3 is built from 16 residues. CDR3: CASSPPGLAGQETQYF. CDR3 DNA: TGTGCCAGCAGCCCCCCGGGACTAGCTGGGCAAGAGACCCAGTACTTC.

This chain connects TRBV5-6 to TRBJ1-2; D not certain. Germline lookup yields CDR1 SGHDT and CDR2 YYEEEE. The CDR3 has 13 residues. The V end lost 1 base, the J end lost 5 bases, and 9 bases lay between the germline ends. CDR3: CASSLTKRYGYTF. The CDR3 DNA is TGTGCCAGCAGCTTGACGAAGCGGTATGGCTACACCTTC.

This clonotype has just a few counts. V and J are TRBV25-1 and TRBJ2-1, with 13 bases aligning to TRBD2. The junction had 8 bases not matched to a gene; V was cut back by 4 bases and J by 8 bases. The CDR3 is 16 amino acids. Germline values: CDR1 MGHDK, CDR2 SYGVNS. CDR3 residues: CASSAGLAGALDEQFF. In DNA, the CDR3 is TGTGCCAGCAGTGCAGGACTAGCGGGGGCCCTAGATGAGCAGTTCTTC.

This clonotype has a count of ten or more. The chain uses TRBV7-2 and TRBJ1-2; the D is unclear. Germline V gene lookup returns CDR1 SGHTA and CDR2 FQGNSA. The CDR3 runs to 14 residues. V was clipped by 7 bases and J by 3 bases, with 15 bases between them. This chain's CDR3 is CASIIERADYGYTF. CDR3 DNA: TGTGCCAGCATCATCGAGAGGGCCGACTATGGCTACACCTTC.

The genes are TRBV7-9 and TRBJ2-1, with 9 bases lining up with TRBD1. The J segment lost 9 bases and the V segment lost 5 bases, leaving 8 bases of the junction unmatched. The germline CDR1 and CDR2 sequences are SEHNR and FQNEAQ (reference sequence). The CDR3 covers 14 residues. CDR3: CASSIRDREGEQFF. The CDR3, as DNA: TGTGCCAGCAGCATCCGGGACAGGGAGGGTGAGCAGTTCTTC.

This clonotype was picked up a small number of times. At one of its ends the junction is not consistent with the germline gene, which may arise from a read error. In nucleotides, the CDR3 is TGTGCCAGCAGTTTGGCTTGGGGGGAGAACACTGAAGCTTTCTTT. This codes for CASSLAWGENTEAFF. This chain uses TRBV5-4 with TRBJ1-1; possibly TRBD1 for D (5 bases). CDR3 length: 15 amino acids. Per germline, CDR1 SGHNT and CDR2 YYREEE (reference sequence).

This clonotype was counted between two and nine times. V gene TRBV7-3 combines with J gene TRBJ1-2, with D maybe TRBD1 (5 bases). This CDR3 has 12 residues. V lost 5 bases and J lost 6, with 10 bases in between. CDR1 and CDR2 (germline): SGHTA, FQGTGA. The CDR3 DNA reads as TGTGCCAGCAGCGGAGGGGACCATGGCTACACCTTC. Residues: CASSGGDHGYTF.

This clonotype was found a few times. The gene calls are TRBV6-2 or TRBV6-3 and TRBJ2-1; the D gene is possibly TRBD2 (6 bases). Per the germline V gene, CDR1 is MNHEY and CDR2 is SVGEGT. The CDR3 runs to 13 residues. V was pared by 7 bases and J by 9 bases, with 16 bases between. This chain's CDR3 is CASNDDDGGEQFF. In nucleotides, the CDR3 is TGTGCCAGCAATGACGACGACGGGGGTGAGCAGTTCTTC.

The chain is built from TRBV5-5 and TRBJ2-1; 7 nucleotides match TRBD2. V was clipped by 0 bases and J by 3 bases; unmatched bases: 3. The CDR3 has 15 amino acids. The germline CDR1 and CDR2 sequences are SGHKS and YYEKEE (reference sequence). The DNA for the CDR3 is TGTGCCAGCAGCTTGGATGCGGGGGACTACAATGAGCAGTTCTTC. Translation gives CASSLDAGDYNEQFF.

This clonotype came up a few times. The chain is built from TRBV7-2 and TRBJ2-7; D might be TRBD1 (6 bases). V was cut by 5 bases and J by 5 bases, with 13 bases left in between. This CDR3 region has 13 residues. Germline V gene lookup returns CDR1 SGHTA and CDR2 FQGNSA. In DNA, the CDR3 is TGTGCCAGCAGCCAACGGACAGCCCACGAGCAGTACTTC. This encodes CASSQRTAHEQYF.

This rearrangement joins TRBV4-3 to TRBJ1-2; possibly TRBD1 for D (5 bases). Germline values: CDR1 LGHNA, CDR2 YSLEER. Trimming took 0 bases from V and 1 from J, leaving 9 bases between them. The CDR3 totals 15 residues. The CDR3 nucleotides read TGCGCCAGCAGCCAAGATATAGGGGTTAACTATGGCTACACCTTC. It translates to CASSQDIGVNYGYTF.

This clonotype was recorded at least ten times. The chain joins TRBV7-8 to TRBJ2-3, with 13 positions matching TRBD2. Per the germline V gene, CDR1 is SGHVS and CDR2 is FQNEAQ. The ends lost 5 bases at V and 2 bases at J; junction bases unmatched: 10. The CDR3 runs 18 residues. The CDR3 sequence: CASSLTGLAGASTDTQYF. The CDR3 DNA reads as TGTGCCAGCAGCCTAACTGGACTAGCGGGGGCCTCCACAGATACGCAGTATTTT.

The rearrangement links TRBV28 to TRBJ1-4; a possible D gene is TRBD1 (6 bases). The CDR3 has 17 residues. Germline V gene sequence: CDR1 MDHEN, CDR2 SYDVKM. V lost 6 bases, J lost 1 base, and 18 bases lay in between. CDR3 protein: CASSRAQGWGTNEKLFF. The CDR3 coding sequence is TGTGCCAGCAGCCGGGCACAGGGTTGGGGAACTAATGAAAAACTGTTTTTT. Together with reference TRBV28 and TRBJ1-4, the CDR3 gives the full variable domain: DVKVTQSSRYLVKRTGEKVFLECVQDMDHENMFWYRQDPGLGLRLIYFSYDVKMKEKGDIPEGYSVSREKKERFSLILESASTNQTSMYLCASSRAQGWGTNEKLFFGSGTQLSVL.

The chain uses TRBV19 and TRBJ2-1; 12 bases are a match to TRBD2. Germline V CDR1 and CDR2: LNHDA, SQIVND (reference sequence). The CDR3 extends over 15 amino acids. V dropped 2 bases and J dropped 7; count of bases not matched to a gene: 3. The CDR3 DNA follows: TGTGCCAGTAGTATACCTAGCGGGGGGGTGAATGAGCAGTTCTTC. Protein product: CASSIPSGGVNEQFF. Complete variable domain (other parts from reference TRBV19 and TRBJ2-1): DGGITQSPKYLFRKEGQNVTLSCEQNLNHDAMYWYRQDPGQGLRLIYYSQIVNDFQKGDIAEGYSVSREKKESFPLTVTSAQKNPTAFYLCASSIPSGGVNEQFFGPGTRLTVL.

This clonotype was seen a few times. CDR3 residues: CASSFNIRTQYF. In nucleotides, the CDR3 is TGTGCCAGCAGTTTTAATATCCGGACCCAGTACTTC. The J gene is TRBJ2-5, the V gene TRBV12-3 or TRBV12-4; D gene uncertain. This CDR3 is built from 12 residues. V was pared by 3 bases and J by 7 bases, with 9 bases between.

The V gene is TRBV7-9, the J gene TRBJ2-7; no firm D call. The CDR3 length is 12 residues. The germline V gene has CDR1 SEHNR and CDR2 FQNEAQ (reference sequence). The ends were cut back, 1 base at V and 5 bases at J, with 6 bases in the middle. CDR3 bases: TGTGCCAGCAGCTTAGGGGCTGACGAGCAGTACTTC. Residues: CASSLGADEQYF.

This clonotype was counted a few times. The genes are TRBV10-1 and TRBJ1-2, with D uncertain. Trimming cost V 5 bases and J 6 bases, with 13 bases left between them. The CDR3 has 13 amino acids. Germline V gene sequence: CDR1 WNHNN, CDR2 SYGVQD (reference sequence). The CDR3 is CASSPGQSDGYTF. The CDR3 DNA follows: TGCGCCAGCAGTCCAGGCCAAAGCGATGGCTACACCTTC.